This T cell receptor (beta chain) was retrieved from a study of Ad26.COV2.S vaccination and SARS-CoV-2 variants. This CDR3 contains 15 residues. With 1 base clipped from V and 5 bases from J, the junction kept 7 bases outside the gene matches. Germline-derived CDR1 and CDR2 are SGHRS and YFSETQ. Assay: immunoSEQ multiplex PCR; the TCRdb copy retains only in-frame clones and omits some. The sample includes 120,000 to 150,000 clones, 86% of them seen just once. This sequence was found in a human donor who had recovered from COVID-19. The gene calls are TRBV5-1 and TRBJ2-7, with TRBD1 identical over 9 bases. The specimen comprised peripheral blood, sampled after recovery from COVID-19. CDR3 protein: CASSLSGTGIHEQYF. In DNA, the CDR3 is TGCGCCAGCAGCTTGTCCGGGACAGGGATCCACGAGCAGTACTTC.